A selection of T cell receptor beta chains follows, all from one sample in a study of blood T cell repertoires in COVID-19. Clones were read by immunoSEQ multiplex PCR, and TCRdb kept only the in-frame ones, dropping some. Among 95,000 to 150,000 clones listed, about four fifths were seen once. Sequencing input: peripheral blood. The source is a man between 60 and 75 years old with active or convalescent COVID-19. CDR3s include the opening cysteine and the closing phenylalanine or tryptophan. A D gene is named only where the DNA matches it firmly. Expanded clones get a size class; other rows say once, few or many, or leave the size out.

TRBV5-4	TRBD2	TRBJ2-1	NA	CASSLASGRENEQFF	TGTGCCAGCAGCTTGGCTAGCGGACGGGAAAATGAGCAGTTCTTC
TRBV6-5	TRBD2	TRBJ2-3	NA	CASRAGASTDTQYF	TGTGCCAGCAGGGCGGGAGCTAGCACAGATACGCAGTATTTT
TRBV7-9	NA	TRBJ2-7	NA	CASKGDSYEQYF	TGTGCCAGCAAGGGGGACTCCTACGAGCAGTACTTC
TRBV27	TRBD1	TRBJ1-4	few	CASSRQGSEKLFF	TGTGCCAGCAGCCGACAGGGGAGCGAAAAACTGTTTTTT
TRBV29-1	NA	TRBJ1-5	NA	CSPGGGCSNQPQHF	TGCAGCCCCGGGGGGGGTTGTAGCAATCAGCCCCAGCATTTT
TRBV4-3	TRBD2	TRBJ2-7	NA	CASSQVLPGLAGEGYEQYF	TGCGCCAGCAGCCAAGTCCTACCGGGACTAGCGGGAGAGGGCTACGAGCAGTACTTC
TRBV6-5	NA	TRBJ2-7	NA	CASSSPTGKDEQYF	TGTGCCAGCAGTTCACCAACAGGAAAGGACGAGCAGTACTTC
TRBV4-2	NA	TRBJ2-3	NA	CASSRTGDPADTQYF	TGTGCCAGCAGCCGTACGGGAGACCCAGCAGATACGCAGTATTTT
TRBV28	NA	TRBJ1-4	NA	CASSLREGYPVREKLFF	TGTGCCAGCAGTTTAAGAGAGGGTTATCCGGTTCGGGAAAAACTGTTTTTT
TRBV29-1	NA	TRBJ1-1	NA	CSVVTRGSWEAFF	TGCAGCGTTGTCACCCGGGGATCCTGGGAAGCTTTCTTT
TRBV6-5	TRBD1	TRBJ2-5	NA	CASSYYRTGASETQYF	TGTGCCAGCAGTTACTATCGAACAGGGGCGTCGGAGACCCAGTACTTC
TRBV21-1	NA	TRBJ2-6	NA	CASSKKDRVAPGANVLTF	NA
TRBV4-1	NA	TRBJ2-4	few	CASSQAGRNIQYF	TGCGCCAGCAGCCAAGCAGGCCGGAACATTCAGTACTTC
TRBV28	TRBD2	TRBJ2-5	NA	CASSLGLATRETQYF	TGTGCCAGCAGTTTAGGACTAGCGACTCGGGAGACCCAGTACTTC
TRBV29-1	NA	TRBJ1-2	NA	CSVILGRPPSGYTF	TGCAGCGTAATACTAGGACGGCCGCCCTCGGGCTACACCTTC
TRBV6-6	TRBD1	TRBJ2-1	few	CASSPGTDHENEQFF	TGTGCCAGCAGTCCCGGGACAGACCACGAAAATGAGCAGTTCTTC
TRBV18	NA	TRBJ1-6	NA	CASSPRQGNSPLHF	TGTGCCAGCTCACCACGGCAGGGGAATTCACCCCTCCACTTT
TRBV19	TRBD1	TRBJ1-4	NA	CASGRDRVLATNEKLFF	TGTGCCAGTGGCCGGGACAGAGTCCTTGCAACTAATGAAAAACTGTTTTTT
TRBV28	TRBD1	TRBJ2-7	NA	CASRIGTAYEQYF	TGTGCCAGCAGAATCGGGACAGCCTACGAGCAGTACTTC
TRBV14	NA	TRBJ1-5	NA	CASSQEQRNQPQHF	TGTGCCAGCAGCCAAGAACAGCGCAATCAGCCCCAGCATTTT
TRBV7-2	TRBD1	TRBJ1-6	few	CASSLVGQGPSPLHF	TGTGCCAGCAGCTTAGTCGGACAGGGACCTTCACCCCTCCACTTT
TRBV24-1	NA	TRBJ1-3	NA	CATSDFSVRAGNTIYF	TGTGCCACCAGTGATTTTTCCGTCAGGGCTGGAAACACCATATATTTT
TRBV6-2/TRBV6-3	NA	TRBJ1-5	many	CASSPGQIYNQPQHF	TGTGCCAGCAGTCCCGGACAGATATACAATCAGCCCCAGCATTTT
TRBV6-5	NA	TRBJ2-1	NA	CASSYLASRSYNEQFF	TGTGCCAGCAGTTACCTAGCGTCCCGCTCCTACAATGAGCAGTTCTTC
TRBV6-2/TRBV6-3	NA	TRBJ2-7	few	CASSHPQGRYEQYF	TGTGCCAGCAGTCATCCACAGGGCCGGTACGAGCAGTACTTC
TRBV5-4	TRBD2	TRBJ2-7	many	CASSFRTSGGGEQYF	TGTGCCAGCAGCTTTAGGACTAGCGGAGGAGGAGAGCAGTACTTC
TRBV28	NA	TRBJ1-5	few	CASSRRTYSNQPQHF	TGTGCCAGCAGTCGTCGGACATATAGCAATCAGCCCCAGCATTTT
TRBV7-9	TRBD1	TRBJ2-5	NA	CASSLMTGERTQYF	TGTGCCAGCAGCTTAATGACAGGGGAGAGGACCCAGTACTTC
TRBV6-5	TRBD2	TRBJ2-7	NA	CASRSGTSGIYEQYF	TGTGCCAGCAGGTCCGGGACTAGCGGGATCTACGAGCAGTACTTC
TRBV9	NA	TRBJ2-1	few	CASSRNNEQFF	TGTGCCAGCAGCCGTAACAATGAGCAGTTCTTC
TRBV7-2	NA	TRBJ1-5	NA	CASSPSNDNQPQHF	TGTGCCAGCAGCCCATCTAATGACAATCAGCCCCAGCATTTT